These T cell receptor beta chains were read from a single sample in a study of patients and donors after allogeneic stem cell transplantation. Using its own MiXCR run on the RT-PCR reads, TCRdb lists one record per CDR3 protein. Among about a million distinct CDR3 sequences, around 17% were seen once, and the ten largest hold roughly 6%. Sequencing was carried out using blood, either unsorted or a sorted T cell fraction (not recorded which). The receptors originated from a human donor who was either an allogeneic HSCT recipient or a stem cell or donor lymphocyte infusion donor (not recorded which). It is not recorded whose cells these are; they may come from a transplant donor. Both conserved end residues are part of each CDR3. Fields, in order: V gene, D gene, J gene, clone size, CDR3 protein, CDR3 DNA. D genes are given only for firm matches. Clone size is shown for a subset of rows, as once, few, many or a class of expanded clone.

TRBV18	NA	TRBJ2-1	NA	CASSPLTEQFF	TGTGCCAGCTCACCGCTCACTGAGCAGTTCTTC
TRBV27	NA	TRBJ2-5	few	CASSSGERGQETQYF	TGTGCCAGCAGTTCGGGGGAACGGGGCCAAGAGACCCAGTACTTC
TRBV6-6	NA	TRBJ2-7	NA	CASSYSNLEQYF	TGTGCCAGCAGTTACTCCAATCTCGAGCAGTACTTC
TRBV12-3/TRBV12-4	NA	TRBJ2-2	few	CASSIRGNTGELFF	TGTGCCAGCAGCATTCGGGGGAACACCGGGGAGCTGTTTTTT
TRBV30	TRBD1	TRBJ1-6	NA	CAWSQGDNSPLHF	TGTGCCTGGAGCCAGGGGGATAATTCACCCCTCCACTTT
TRBV25-1	NA	TRBJ2-1	NA	CASSEFVRSSYNEQFF	TGTGCCAGCAGTGAATTCGTCCGGAGCTCCTACAATGAGCAGTTCTTC
TRBV18	NA	TRBJ1-5	few	CASSPAISGNQPQHF	TGTGCCAGCTCACCAGCGATCTCGGGCAATCAGCCCCAGCATTTT
TRBV20-1	TRBD2	TRBJ2-7	once	CSARESGRWYEQYF	TGCAGTGCTAGAGAGAGCGGGAGGTGGTACGAGCAGTACTTC
TRBV7-2	TRBD2	TRBJ2-3	few	CASSRRRRGGTDTQYF	TGTGCCAGCAGCCGTCGGAGGCGGGGGGGAACAGATACGCAGTATTTT
TRBV28	NA	TRBJ1-6	NA	CASTRTVPNSPLHF	TGTGCCAGCACCAGGACAGTCCCGAATTCACCCCTCCACTTT
TRBV12-3/TRBV12-4	NA	TRBJ2-3	NA	CASREFGPSTDTQYF	TGTGCCAGCAGGGAATTTGGTCCGAGCACAGATACGCAGTATTTT
TRBV20-1	TRBD2	TRBJ2-3	few	CSASSGRGTDTQYF	TGCAGTGCTTCTAGCGGGAGAGGCACAGATACGCAGTATTTT
TRBV6-5	TRBD1	TRBJ2-7	NA	CASSYRGTGNEQYF	TGTGCCAGCAGTTATCGGGGGACAGGCAACGAGCAGTACTTC
TRBV5-4	TRBD1	TRBJ1-1	few	CASSQGDSHSTEAFF	TGTGCCAGCAGCCAAGGGGACAGTCACAGCACTGAAGCTTTCTTT
TRBV25-1	NA	TRBJ2-1	few	CASSEVGNYNEQFF	TGTGCCAGCAGTGAGGTAGGGAACTACAATGAGCAGTTCTTC
TRBV14	TRBD1	TRBJ2-5	few	CASSQEPRGWRETQYF	TGTGCCAGCAGCCAAGAACCCAGGGGGTGGAGGGAGACCCAGTACTTC